This TCR beta chain was recovered during a study of spatial heterogeneity in lung cancer. Whole-study results and caveats: At resection, ubiquitous expanded tumor TCRs appeared in blood more than at follow-up.

This clonotype has a count of ten or more. Its specificity is not known. V gave up 2 bases and J gave up 7 bases, with 7 bases separating them. This CDR3 is built from 12 residues. In germline, CDR1 is MNHNS, CDR2 SASEGT. Noted time point: sample taken at primary tumor resection. There were 70 to 80 donors, all of them untreated patients with early-stage non-small cell lung cancer. The authors sequenced whole RNA from tumor, nontumor lung or frozen PBMC without sorting. A distinct unique molecular identifier was carried by each TCR cDNA molecule. TCRdb itself ran the 5' RACE reads through MiXCR, one entry per CDR3 protein. The table shows 20,000 to 25,000 distinct CDR3 sequences, with 3.5% to 5.5% occurring only once.

The rearrangement uses TRBV6-1 and TRBJ2-3; D unclear. The sequencing used PBMCs, collected at surgery. This TCR came from a male donor with early-stage non-small cell lung cancer. The CDR3 sequence: CASSEQLHTQYF. CDR3 in DNA: TGTGCCAGCAGTGAACAACTACATACGCAGTATTTT.